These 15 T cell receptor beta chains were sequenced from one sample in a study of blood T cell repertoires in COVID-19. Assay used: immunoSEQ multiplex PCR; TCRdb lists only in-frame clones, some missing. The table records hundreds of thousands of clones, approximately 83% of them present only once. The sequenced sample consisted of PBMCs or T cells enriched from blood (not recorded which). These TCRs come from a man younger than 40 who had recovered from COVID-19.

The CDR3 region is CASSEDRATGELFF. The DNA of the CDR3 is TGTGCCAGCAGTGAGGACAGGGCCACCGGGGAGCTGTTTTTT. The chain is built from TRBV2 and TRBJ2-2; 8 nucleotides line up with TRBD1. Unmatched junction bases numbered 1, after V lost 3 bases and J lost 4 bases. CDR1 and CDR2 (germline): SNHLY, FYNNEI. The CDR3 is 14 residues long. Full variable domain (missing parts from reference TRBV2 and TRBJ2-2): EPEVTQTPSHQVTQMGQEVILRCVPISNHLYFYWYRQILGQKVEFLVSFYNNEISEKSEIFDDQFSVERPDGSNFTLKIRSTKLEDSAMYFCASSEDRATGELFFGEGSRLTVL.

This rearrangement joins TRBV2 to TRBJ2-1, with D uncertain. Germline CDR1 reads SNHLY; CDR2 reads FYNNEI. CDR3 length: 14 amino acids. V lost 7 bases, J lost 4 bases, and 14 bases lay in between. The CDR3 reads CASIARGGYNEQFF. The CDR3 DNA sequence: TGTGCCAGCATTGCGCGAGGCGGATACAATGAGCAGTTCTTC.

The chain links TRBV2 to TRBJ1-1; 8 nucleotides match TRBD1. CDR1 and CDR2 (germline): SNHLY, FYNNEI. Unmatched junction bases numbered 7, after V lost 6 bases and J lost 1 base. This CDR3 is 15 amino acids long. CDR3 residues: CASRVSGQGNTEAFF. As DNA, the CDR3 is TGTGCCAGCAGGGTGAGCGGACAGGGGAACACTGAAGCTTTCTTT.

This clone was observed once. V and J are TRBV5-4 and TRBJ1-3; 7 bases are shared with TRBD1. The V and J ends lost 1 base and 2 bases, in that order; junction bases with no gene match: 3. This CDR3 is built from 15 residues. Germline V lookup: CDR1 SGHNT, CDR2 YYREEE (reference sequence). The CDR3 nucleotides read TGTGCCAGCAGCTTGAGACAGGGTACTGGAAACACCATATATTTT. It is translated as CASSLRQGTGNTIYF. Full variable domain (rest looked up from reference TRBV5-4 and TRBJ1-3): ETGVTQSPTHLIKTRGQQVTLRCSSQSGHNTVSWYQQALGQGPQFIFQYYREEENGRGNFPPRFSGLQFPNYSSELNVNALELDDSALYLCASSLRQGTGNTIYFGEGSWLTVV.

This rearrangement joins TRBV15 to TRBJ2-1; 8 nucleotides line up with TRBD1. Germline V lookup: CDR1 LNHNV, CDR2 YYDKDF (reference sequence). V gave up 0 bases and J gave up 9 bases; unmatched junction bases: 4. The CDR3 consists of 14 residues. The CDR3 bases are TGTGCCACCAGCAGAGAGCAGGGGGCGGTTGAGCAGTTCTTC. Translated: CATSREQGAVEQFF.

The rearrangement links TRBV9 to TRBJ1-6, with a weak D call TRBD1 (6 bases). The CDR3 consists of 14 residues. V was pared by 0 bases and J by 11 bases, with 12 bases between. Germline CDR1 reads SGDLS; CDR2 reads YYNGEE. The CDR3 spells CASSVGDTKTPLHF. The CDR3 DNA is TGTGCCAGCAGCGTAGGGGACACCAAAACACCCCTCCACTTT.

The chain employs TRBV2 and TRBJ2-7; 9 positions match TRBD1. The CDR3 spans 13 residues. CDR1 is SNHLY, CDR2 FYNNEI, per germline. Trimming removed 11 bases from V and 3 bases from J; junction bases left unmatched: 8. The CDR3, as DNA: TGTGCCGGCCGGGACAGGGCACGCTACGAGCAGTACTTC. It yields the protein CAGRDRARYEQYF.

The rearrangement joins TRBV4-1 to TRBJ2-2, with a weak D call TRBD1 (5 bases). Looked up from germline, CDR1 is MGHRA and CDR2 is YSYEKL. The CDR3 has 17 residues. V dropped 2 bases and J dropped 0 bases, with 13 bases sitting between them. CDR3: CASSQSQGNANTGELFF. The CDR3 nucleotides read TGCGCCAGCAGCCAATCCCAGGGAAACGCGAACACCGGGGAGCTGTTTTTT.

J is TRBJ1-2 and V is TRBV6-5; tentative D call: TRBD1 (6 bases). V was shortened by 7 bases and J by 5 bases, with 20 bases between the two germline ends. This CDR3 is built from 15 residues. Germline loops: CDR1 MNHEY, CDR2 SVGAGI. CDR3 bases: TGTGCCAGCACCAACCTCCGGGGGGCTGGGTATGGCTACACCTTC. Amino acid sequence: CASTNLRGAGYGYTF.

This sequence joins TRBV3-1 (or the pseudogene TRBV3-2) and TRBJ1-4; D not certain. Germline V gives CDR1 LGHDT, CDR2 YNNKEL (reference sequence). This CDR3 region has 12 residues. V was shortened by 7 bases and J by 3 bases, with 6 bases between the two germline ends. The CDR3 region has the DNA TGTGCCAGCACCGTATCTAATGAAAAACTGTTTTTT. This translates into CASTVSNEKLFF.

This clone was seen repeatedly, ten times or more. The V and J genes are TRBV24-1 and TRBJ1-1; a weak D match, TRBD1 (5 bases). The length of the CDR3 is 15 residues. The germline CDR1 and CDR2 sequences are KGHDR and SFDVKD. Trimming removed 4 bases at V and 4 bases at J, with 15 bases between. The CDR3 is CATSEPGPPGTEAFF. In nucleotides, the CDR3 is TGTGCCACCAGTGAGCCAGGGCCCCCAGGCACTGAAGCTTTCTTT.

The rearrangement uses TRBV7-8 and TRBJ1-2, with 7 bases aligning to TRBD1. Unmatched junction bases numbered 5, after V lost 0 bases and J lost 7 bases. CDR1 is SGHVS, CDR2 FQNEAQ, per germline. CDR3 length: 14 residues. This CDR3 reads CASSLAETGSGYTF. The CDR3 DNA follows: TGTGCCAGCAGCTTAGCGGAGACAGGGAGTGGCTACACCTTC.

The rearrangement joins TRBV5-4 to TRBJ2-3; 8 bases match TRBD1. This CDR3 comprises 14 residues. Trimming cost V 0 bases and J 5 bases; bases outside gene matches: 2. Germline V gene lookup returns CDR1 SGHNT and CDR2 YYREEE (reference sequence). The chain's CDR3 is CASSLGGQGDTQYF. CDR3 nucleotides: TGTGCCAGCAGCTTGGGCGGACAGGGAGATACGCAGTATTTT.

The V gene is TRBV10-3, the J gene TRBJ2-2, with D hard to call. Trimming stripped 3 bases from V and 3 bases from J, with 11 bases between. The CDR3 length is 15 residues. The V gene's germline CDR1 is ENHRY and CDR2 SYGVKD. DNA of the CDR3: TGTGCCATCAGTGACCCAGACCGGGACACCGGGGAGCTGTTTTTT. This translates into CAISDPDRDTGELFF.

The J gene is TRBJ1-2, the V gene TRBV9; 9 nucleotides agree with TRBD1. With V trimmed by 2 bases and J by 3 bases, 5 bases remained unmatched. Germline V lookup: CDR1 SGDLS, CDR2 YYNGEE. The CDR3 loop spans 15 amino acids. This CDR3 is CASSVGTGLYYGYTF. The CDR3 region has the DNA TGTGCCAGCAGCGTCGGGACAGGGCTTTACTATGGCTACACCTTC.